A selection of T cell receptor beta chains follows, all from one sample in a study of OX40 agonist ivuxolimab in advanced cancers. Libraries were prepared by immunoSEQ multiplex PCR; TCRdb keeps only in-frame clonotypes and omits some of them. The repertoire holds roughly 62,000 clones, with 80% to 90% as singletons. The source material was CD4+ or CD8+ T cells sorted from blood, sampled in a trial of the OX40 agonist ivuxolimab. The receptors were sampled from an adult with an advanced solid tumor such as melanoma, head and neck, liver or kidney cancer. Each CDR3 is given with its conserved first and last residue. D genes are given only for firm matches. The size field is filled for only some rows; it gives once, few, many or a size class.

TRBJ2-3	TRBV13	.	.	CASSLGSAMQYF	TGTGCCAGCAGCTTAGGCTCGGCTATGCAGTATTTT
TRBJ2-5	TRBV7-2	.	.	CASSFVYGGTQYF	TGTGCCAGCAGCTTCGTTTACGGGGGGACCCAGTACTTC
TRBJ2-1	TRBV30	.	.	CAWSAESSYNEQFF	TGTGCCTGGAGTGCAGAAAGCTCCTACAATGAGCAGTTCTTC
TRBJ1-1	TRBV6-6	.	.	CASSNRDGAFF	TGTGCCAGCAGTAACCGGGACGGAGCTTTCTTT
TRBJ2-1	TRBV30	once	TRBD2	CAWSPGLAGVGQFF	TGTGCCTGGAGTCCGGGACTAGCGGGAGTTGGGCAGTTCTTC
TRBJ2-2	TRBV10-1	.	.	CASSREGFTGELFF	TGCGCCAGCAGCCGAGAGGGATTCACCGGGGAGCTGTTTTTT
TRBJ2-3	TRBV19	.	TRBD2	CASAQIGRGSTDTQYF	TGTGCCAGTGCCCAAATCGGGCGGGGGAGCACAGATACGCAGTATTTT
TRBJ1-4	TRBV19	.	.	CASSRTLGGNEKLFF	TGTGCCAGTAGTCGCACCCTAGGAGGGAATGAAAAACTGTTTTTT
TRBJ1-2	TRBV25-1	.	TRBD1	CASSDPTDREGGEGYTF	TGTGCCAGCAGTGACCCCACGGACAGGGAAGGCGGAGAAGGCTACACCTTC
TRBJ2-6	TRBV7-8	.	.	CASSSGFSGANVLTF	TGTGCCAGCAGCTCGGGGTTCTCTGGGGCCAACGTCCTGACTTTC
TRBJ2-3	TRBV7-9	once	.	CASSLETGHTFTDTQYF	TGTGCCAGCAGCTTAGAAACAGGCCACACCTTCACAGATACGCAGTATTTT
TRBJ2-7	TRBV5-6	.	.	CASSFTFRDPTYEQYF	TGTGCCAGCAGCTTCACTTTCCGGGACCCTACCTACGAGCAGTACTTC
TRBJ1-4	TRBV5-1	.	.	CASSFVPGAAEKLFF	TGCGCCAGCAGCTTTGTACCGGGGGCCGCAGAAAAACTGTTTTTT
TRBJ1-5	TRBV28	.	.	CASSLGITQPQHF	TGTGCCAGCAGTTTAGGGATAACTCAGCCCCAGCATTTT
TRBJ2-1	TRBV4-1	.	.	CASSQFQRGIVHNEQFF	TGCGCCAGCAGCCAATTCCAAAGGGGGATAGTCCACAATGAGCAGTTCTTC
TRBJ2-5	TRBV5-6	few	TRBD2	CASSISGTHQETQYF	TGTGCCAGCAGCATTAGCGGGACCCACCAAGAGACCCAGTACTTC
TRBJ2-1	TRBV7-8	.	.	CASSLVLGTRGRDNEQFF	TGTGCCAGCAGCTTAGTTTTGGGAACTCGGGGAAGAGACAATGAGCAGTTCTTC
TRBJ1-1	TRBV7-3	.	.	CASSLGPTTEAFF	TGTGCCAGCAGCTTAGGTCCGACCACTGAAGCTTTCTTT
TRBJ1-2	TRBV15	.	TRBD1	CATSLGQASPSYTF	TGTGCCACCAGCTTGGGACAGGCTTCACCCAGCTACACCTTC
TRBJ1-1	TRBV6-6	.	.	CASRNTEAFF	TGTGCCAGCAGAAACACTGAAGCTTTCTTT
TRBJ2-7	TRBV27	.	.	CASSPKGVWSEQYF	TGTGCCAGCAGTCCTAAGGGAGTGTGGAGCGAGCAGTACTTC
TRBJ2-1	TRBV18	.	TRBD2	CASSTRLAGEEDEQFF	TGTGCCAGCTCAACAAGACTAGCGGGAGAGGAGGATGAGCAGTTCTTC
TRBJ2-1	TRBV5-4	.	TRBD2	CASSWIGLAGAEQFF	TGTGCCAGCAGCTGGATTGGACTAGCGGGAGCGGAGCAGTTCTTC
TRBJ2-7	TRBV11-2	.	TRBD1	CASSPGTGRWRGEQYF	TGTGCCAGCAGCCCCGGGACAGGGCGGTGGAGGGGCGAGCAGTACTTC
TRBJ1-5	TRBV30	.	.	CAWSDFRDQPQHF	TGTGCCTGGAGTGACTTCAGGGATCAGCCCCAGCATTTT
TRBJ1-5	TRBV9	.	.	CASSVDNSNQPQHF	TGTGCCAGCAGCGTAGACAATAGCAATCAGCCCCAGCATTTT
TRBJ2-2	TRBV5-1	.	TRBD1	CASTQGAEGTGELFF	TGCGCCAGCACCCAGGGGGCAGAAGGGACCGGGGAGCTGTTTTTT